This T cell receptor (beta chain) came from a study of blood T cell repertoires in COVID-19 (dated by TCRdb to about 2020). About the full investigation: Samples covering the acute and convalescent phases of COVID-19 were provided by collaborators in the United States, Italy and Spain. The material from the prospective study consisted of cDNA or gDNA derived from T cells, B-cell-depleted T cells, or PBMCs. Subjects who had been exposed to COVID-19, were actively infected with it, or had recovered from it provided the deeply sampled blood TCRbeta repertoires that made up the dataset. The repertoires were released in a freely available public database meant as a resource for research on the immune response to SARS-CoV-2. The samples were drawn from the first 160 participants of the ongoing ImmuneRACE study and from 950 to 1,500 subjects provided by 6 global collaborators. The sample metadata nearly always contained a de-identified subject ID, COVID-19 status, age in years and sex. Where available, HLA class I and class II types were obtained from metadata supplied by the sample provider rather than from assay-based typing. Paper-wide results and their limitations: How much clinical and demographic metadata was included differed by source and by participant, and the metadata was provided uncurated.

The immunoSEQ Assay, a bias-controlled multiplex PCR, was used to amplify TCRbeta CDR3 regions from genomic DNA. As for the authors' bioinformatics: Within the assay, amplification of reference gene primers was used to estimate how many nucleated cells each sample contained. To quantify the absolute abundance of each unique TCRbeta CDR3 rearrangement, sequence reads were collapsed and filtered. For each sample, productive Simpson clonality was calculated as the square root of Simpson's diversity index over productive rearrangements. What TCRdb holds here is the immuneACCESS table cut down to in-frame rearrangements. Part of the clones is not present; checked against another copy, under half of the missing clones reflect an unresolved V gene, and the others are unexplained. D and trimming come from the DNA, and the V and J calls and clone size come from that table. The sample table holds some 240,000 clones, of which roughly nine tenths were seen once. The ten largest clones capture about 6.3% of the sample.

About this clone: Its antigen specificity is not known. The record has no base qualities; no much larger clone is one base away.

Samples from volunteer blood donors who had recovered from COVID-19 were contributed by a second Seattle source. Collaborating institutions collected whole blood in K2EDTA tubes following their own protocols. Collaborator samples were shipped for TCRbeta analysis as frozen whole blood, isolated PBMCs, or DNA extracted from either sample type. Clipping removes 0 bases from V and 3 bases from J, with 8 as the unmatched junction base count. The CDR3 numbers 16 residues from cysteine through phenylalanine. Just CDR3 DNA is preserved here, 48 bases in frame from base 1. From the germline V gene (reference sequence), CDR1 is GTSNPN and CDR2 is SVGIG.

The sequenced sample consisted of peripheral blood. The sequence joins TRBV30 to TRBJ1-5; TRBD1 aligns with 7 central bases. The clonotype originates from a man aged 55 to 70 who had recovered from COVID-19. The CDR3 corresponds to CAWSVPSGGINQPQHF. The nucleotide sequence reads TGTGCCTGGAGTGTACCCTCAGGGGGGATCAATCAGCCCCAGCATTTT. The full variable domain, with segments outside the CDR3 supplied by the reference TRBV30 and TRBJ1-5 proteins, appears as SQTIHQWPATLVQPVGSPLSLECTVEGTSNPNLYWYRQAAGRGLQLLFYSVGIGQISSEVPQNLSASRPQDRQFILSSKKLLLSDSGFYLCAWSVPSGGINQPQHFGDGTRLSIL.